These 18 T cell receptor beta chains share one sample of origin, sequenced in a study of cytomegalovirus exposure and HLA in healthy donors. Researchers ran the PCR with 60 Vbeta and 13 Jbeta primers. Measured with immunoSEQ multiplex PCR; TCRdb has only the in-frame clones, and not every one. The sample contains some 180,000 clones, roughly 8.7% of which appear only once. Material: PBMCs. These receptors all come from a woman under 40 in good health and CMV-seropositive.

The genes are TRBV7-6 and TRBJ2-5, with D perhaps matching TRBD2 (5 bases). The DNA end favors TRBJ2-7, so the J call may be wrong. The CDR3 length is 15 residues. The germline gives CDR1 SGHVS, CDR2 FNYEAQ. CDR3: CASSLEASSGYEQYF. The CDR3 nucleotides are TGTGCCAGCAGCTTAGAGGCTAGCTCCGGTTACGAGCAGTACTTC.

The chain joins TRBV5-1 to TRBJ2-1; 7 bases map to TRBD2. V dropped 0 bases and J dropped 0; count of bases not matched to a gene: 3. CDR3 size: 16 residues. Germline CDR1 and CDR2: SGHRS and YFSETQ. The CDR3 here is CASSLASGSSYNEQFF. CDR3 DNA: TGCGCCAGCAGCTTGGCTAGCGGTAGCTCCTACAATGAGCAGTTCTTC.

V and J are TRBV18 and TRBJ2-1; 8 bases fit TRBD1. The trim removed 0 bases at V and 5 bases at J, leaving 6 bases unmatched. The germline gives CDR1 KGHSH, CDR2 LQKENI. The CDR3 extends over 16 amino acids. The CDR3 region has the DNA TGTGCCAGCTCACCACCCACAGGGGGAAAAAACAATGAGCAGTTCTTC. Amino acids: CASSPPTGGKNNEQFF. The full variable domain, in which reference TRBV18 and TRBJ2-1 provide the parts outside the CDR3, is NAGVMQNPRHLVRRRGQEARLRCSPMKGHSHVYWYRQLPEEGLKFMVYLQKENIIDESGMPKERFSAEFPKEGPSILRIQQVVRGDSAAYFCASSPPTGGKNNEQFFGPGTRLTVL.

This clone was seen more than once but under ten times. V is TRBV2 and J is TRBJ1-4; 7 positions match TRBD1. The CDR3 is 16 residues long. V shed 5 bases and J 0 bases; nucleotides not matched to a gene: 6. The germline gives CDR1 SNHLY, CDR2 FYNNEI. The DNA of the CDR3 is TGTGCCAGCAGTCGAGAGCAGGGGGCAACTAATGAAAAACTGTTTTTT. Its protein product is CASSREQGATNEKLFF.

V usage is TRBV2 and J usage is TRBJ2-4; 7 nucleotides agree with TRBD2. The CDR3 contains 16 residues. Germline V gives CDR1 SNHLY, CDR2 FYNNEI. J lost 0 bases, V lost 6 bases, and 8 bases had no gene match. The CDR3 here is CASRGPGLSAKNIQYF. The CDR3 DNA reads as TGTGCCAGCAGGGGACCGGGACTATCAGCCAAAAACATTCAGTACTTC.

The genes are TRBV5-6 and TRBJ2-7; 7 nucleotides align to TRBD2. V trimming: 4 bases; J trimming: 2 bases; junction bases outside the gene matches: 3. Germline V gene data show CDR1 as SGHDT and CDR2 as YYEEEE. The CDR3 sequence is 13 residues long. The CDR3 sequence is CASSRGLAYEQYF. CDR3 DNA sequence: TGTGCCAGCAGCCGTGGACTAGCCTACGAGCAGTACTTC.

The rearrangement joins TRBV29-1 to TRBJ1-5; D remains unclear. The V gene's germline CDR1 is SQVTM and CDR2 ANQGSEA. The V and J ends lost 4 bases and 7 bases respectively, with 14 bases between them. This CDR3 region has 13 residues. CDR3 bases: TGCAGCGTTGCGATCGGGGTAGGGCAGCCCCAGCATTTT. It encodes CSVAIGVGQPQHF. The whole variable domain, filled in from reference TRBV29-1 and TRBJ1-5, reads SAVISQKPSRDICQRGTSLTIQCQVDSQVTMMFWYRQQPGQSLTLIATANQGSEATYESGFVIDKFPISRPNLTFSTLTVSNMSPEDSSIYLCSVAIGVGQPQHFGDGTRLSIL.

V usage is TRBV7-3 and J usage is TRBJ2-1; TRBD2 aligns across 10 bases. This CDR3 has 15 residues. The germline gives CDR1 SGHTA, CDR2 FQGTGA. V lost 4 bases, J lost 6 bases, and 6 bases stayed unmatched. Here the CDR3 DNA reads TGTGCCAGCAGCTCCCTAGCGGGGGTCGCCAATGAGCAGTTCTTC. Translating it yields CASSSLAGVANEQFF.

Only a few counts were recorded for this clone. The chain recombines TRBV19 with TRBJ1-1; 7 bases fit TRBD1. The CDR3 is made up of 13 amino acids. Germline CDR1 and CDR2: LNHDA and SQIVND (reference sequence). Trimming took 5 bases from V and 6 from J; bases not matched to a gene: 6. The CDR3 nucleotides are TGTGCCAGTAGTTACACAGGGGCCGCTGAAGCTTTCTTT. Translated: CASSYTGAAEAFF.

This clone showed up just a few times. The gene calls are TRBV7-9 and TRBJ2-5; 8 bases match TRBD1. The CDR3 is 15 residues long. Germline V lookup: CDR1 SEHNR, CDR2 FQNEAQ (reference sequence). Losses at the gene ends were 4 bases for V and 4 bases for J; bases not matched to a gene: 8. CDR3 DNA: TGTGCCAGCAGCTCTGACAGGGGAAGAATAGAGACCCAGTACTTC. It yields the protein CASSSDRGRIETQYF.

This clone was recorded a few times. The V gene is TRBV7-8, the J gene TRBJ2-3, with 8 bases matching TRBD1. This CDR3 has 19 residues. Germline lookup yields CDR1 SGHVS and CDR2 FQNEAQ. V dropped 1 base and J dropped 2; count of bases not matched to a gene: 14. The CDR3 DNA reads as TGTGCCAGCAGCTTAGGATGGAGGAACAGGGGGAGCGACACAGATACGCAGTATTTT. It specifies CASSLGWRNRGSDTDTQYF.

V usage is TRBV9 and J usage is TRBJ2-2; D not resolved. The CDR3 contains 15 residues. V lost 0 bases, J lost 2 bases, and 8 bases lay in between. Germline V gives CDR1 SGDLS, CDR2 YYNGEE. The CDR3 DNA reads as TGTGCCAGCAGCGTAGTTCAGTATAACACCGGGGAGCTGTTTTTT. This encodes CASSVVQYNTGELFF. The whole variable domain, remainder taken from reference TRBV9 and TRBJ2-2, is DSGVTQTPKHLITATGQRVTLRCSPRSGDLSVYWYQQSLDQGLQFLIQYYNGEERAKGNILERFSAQQFPDLHSELNLSSLELGDSALYFCASSVVQYNTGELFFGEGSRLTVL.

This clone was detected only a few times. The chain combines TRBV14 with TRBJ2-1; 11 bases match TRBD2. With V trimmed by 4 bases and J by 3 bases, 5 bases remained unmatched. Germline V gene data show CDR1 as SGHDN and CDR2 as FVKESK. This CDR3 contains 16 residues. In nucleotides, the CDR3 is TGTGCCAGCAGCCTCACTAGCGGGGGTATCTACAATGAGCAGTTCTTC. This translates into CASSLTSGGIYNEQFF. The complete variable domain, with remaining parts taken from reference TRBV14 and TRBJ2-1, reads EAGVTQFPSHSVIEKGQTVTLRCDPISGHDNLYWYRRVMGKEIKFLLHFVKESKQDESGMPNNRFLAERTGGTYSTLKVQPAELEDSGVYFCASSLTSGGIYNEQFFGPGTRLTVL.

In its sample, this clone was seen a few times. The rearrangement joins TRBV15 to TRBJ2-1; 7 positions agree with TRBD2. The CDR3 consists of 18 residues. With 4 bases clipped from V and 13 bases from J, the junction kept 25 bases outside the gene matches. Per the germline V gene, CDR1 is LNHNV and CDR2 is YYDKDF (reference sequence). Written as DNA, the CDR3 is TGTGCCACCAGCATAATCCTCAGCCAAGGGCTAGCGGTTAATGGACAGTTCTTC. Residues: CATSIILSQGLAVNGQFF.

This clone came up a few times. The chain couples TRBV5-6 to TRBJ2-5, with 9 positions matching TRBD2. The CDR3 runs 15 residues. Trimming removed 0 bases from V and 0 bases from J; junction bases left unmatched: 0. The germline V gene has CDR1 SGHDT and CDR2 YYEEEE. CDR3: CASSLGLADQETQYF. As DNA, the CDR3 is TGTGCCAGCAGCTTGGGACTAGCGGACCAAGAGACCCAGTACTTC. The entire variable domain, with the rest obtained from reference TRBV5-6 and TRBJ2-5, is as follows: DAGVTQSPTHLIKTRGQQVTLRCSPKSGHDTVSWYQQALGQGPQFIFQYYEEEERQRGNFPDRFSGHQFPNYSSELNVNALLLGDSALYLCASSLGLADQETQYFGPGTRLLVL.

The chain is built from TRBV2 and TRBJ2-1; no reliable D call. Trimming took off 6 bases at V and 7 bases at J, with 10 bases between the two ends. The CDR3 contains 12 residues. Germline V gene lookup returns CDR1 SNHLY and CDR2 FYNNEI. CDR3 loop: CASRNSGNEQFF. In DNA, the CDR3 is TGTGCCAGCAGGAACAGTGGGAATGAGCAGTTCTTC.

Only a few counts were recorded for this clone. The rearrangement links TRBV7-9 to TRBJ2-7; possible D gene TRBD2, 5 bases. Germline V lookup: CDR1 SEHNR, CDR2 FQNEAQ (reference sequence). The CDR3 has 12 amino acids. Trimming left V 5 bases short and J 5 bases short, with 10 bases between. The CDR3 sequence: CASSRIGDEQYF. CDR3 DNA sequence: TGTGCCAGCAGCCGGATCGGGGACGAGCAGTACTTC.

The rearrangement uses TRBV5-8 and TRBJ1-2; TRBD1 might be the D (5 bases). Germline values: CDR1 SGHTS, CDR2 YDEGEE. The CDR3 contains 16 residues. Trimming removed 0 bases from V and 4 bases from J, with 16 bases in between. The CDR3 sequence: CASSLADPGLPYGYTF. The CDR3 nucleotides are TGTGCCAGCAGCTTGGCCGACCCGGGACTCCCCTATGGCTACACCTTC.